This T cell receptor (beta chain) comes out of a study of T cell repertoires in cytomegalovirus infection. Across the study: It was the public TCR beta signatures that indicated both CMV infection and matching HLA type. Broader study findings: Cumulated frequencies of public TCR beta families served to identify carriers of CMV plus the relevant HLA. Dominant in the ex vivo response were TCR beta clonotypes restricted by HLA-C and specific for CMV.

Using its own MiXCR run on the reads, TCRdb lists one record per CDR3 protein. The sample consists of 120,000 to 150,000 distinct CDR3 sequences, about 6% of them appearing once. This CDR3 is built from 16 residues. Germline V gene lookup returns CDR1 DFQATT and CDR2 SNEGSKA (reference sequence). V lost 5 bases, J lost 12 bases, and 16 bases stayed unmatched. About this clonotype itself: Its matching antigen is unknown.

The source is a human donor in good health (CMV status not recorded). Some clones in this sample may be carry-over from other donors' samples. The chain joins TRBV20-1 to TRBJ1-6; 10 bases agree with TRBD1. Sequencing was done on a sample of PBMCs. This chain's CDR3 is CSAQTKTGGSQGPLHF. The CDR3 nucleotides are TGCAGTGCTCAGACGAAGACAGGGGGCTCGCAGGGACCCCTCCACTTT.